This TCR beta chain is from a study of blood T cell repertoires in COVID-19. About the study: The United States, Italy and Spain were the sources of the acute and convalescent COVID-19 samples.

Here immunoSEQ multiplex PCR was the method, and the copy in TCRdb shows in-frame clones only, minus some. The data contain about 370,000 clones, about 89% of them singletons. V dropped 0 bases and J dropped 6 bases, with 8 bases sitting between them. The CDR3 runs 13 residues. Germline CDR1 and CDR2: LNHNV and YYDKDF (reference sequence). Followed longitudinally, the Seattle patients had been enrolled during active infection. This rearrangement joins TRBV15 to TRBJ1-2, with D unclear. The clonotype was recovered from a woman in her twenties or thirties with COVID-19, enrolled during active disease. Sample: peripheral blood. In DNA form, the CDR3 reads TGTGCCACCAGCAGAGATCGGGGTAATGGCTACACCTTC. This encodes CATSRDRGNGYTF. Complete variable domain (other parts from reference TRBV15 and TRBJ1-2): DAMVIQNPRYQVTQFGKPVTLSCSQTLNHNVMYWYQQKSSQAPKLLFHYYDKDFNNEADTPDNFQSRRPNTSFCFLDIRSPGLGDTAMYLCATSRDRGNGYTFGSGTRLTVV.